This T cell receptor (beta chain) was sequenced in a study of T cell responses to AZD1222 COVID-19 vaccine. Profiling relied on immunoSEQ multiplex PCR, and the TCRdb table lists in-frame clones only, not all of them. The sample has 150,000 to 200,000 clones, 80% to 95% seen once. With respect to this clone: Its specificity is not known.

This CDR3 comprises 13 residues. V lost 10 bases, J lost 3 bases, and 15 bases lay in between. The germline V gene encodes CDR1 MNHNY and CDR2 SVGAGI (reference sequence). Study-wide findings and caveats: Spike as a whole was targeted by vaccine-associated CD4 TCRs, dominant at 160-218 and 743-854. Females made up more of the donors, who were largely white British, and clonal diversity may have come out too low.

The source was peripheral blood, collected on day 0 of AZD1222 vaccination. The sequence came from an adult in good health. The chain uses TRBV6-6 and TRBJ1-1, with D perhaps TRBD1 (6 bases). The CDR3 region has the DNA TGTGCCACCAAACAGGGTTTTGACACTGAAGCTTTCTTT. Translating it yields CATKQGFDTEAFF.